Sequencing of this T cell receptor beta chain was carried out in a study of OX40 agonist ivuxolimab in advanced cancers. Findings and caveats of the study: Expanded clones tended on average to be more numerous among CD8+ T cells than CD4+.

Details on this clone: Its cognate antigen is unknown.

The assay was immunoSEQ multiplex PCR, and TCRdb's table has in-frame clones only and misses some. The data contain about 71,000 clones, about 83% of them singletons. Trimming removed 3 bases at V and 6 bases at J, with 6 bases between. Germline loops: CDR1 DFQATT, CDR2 SNEGSKA (reference sequence). The CDR3 contains 11 residues. Sample: CD4+ or CD8+ T cells sorted from blood, taken in a trial of the OX40 agonist ivuxolimab. This receptor was obtained from an adult with an advanced solid tumor such as melanoma, head and neck, liver or kidney cancer. V gene TRBV20-1 combines with J gene TRBJ2-1; no definite D call. The CDR3 loop reads CSASTLNEQFF. The CDR3 coding sequence is TGCAGTGCTAGTACCCTCAATGAGCAGTTCTTC.